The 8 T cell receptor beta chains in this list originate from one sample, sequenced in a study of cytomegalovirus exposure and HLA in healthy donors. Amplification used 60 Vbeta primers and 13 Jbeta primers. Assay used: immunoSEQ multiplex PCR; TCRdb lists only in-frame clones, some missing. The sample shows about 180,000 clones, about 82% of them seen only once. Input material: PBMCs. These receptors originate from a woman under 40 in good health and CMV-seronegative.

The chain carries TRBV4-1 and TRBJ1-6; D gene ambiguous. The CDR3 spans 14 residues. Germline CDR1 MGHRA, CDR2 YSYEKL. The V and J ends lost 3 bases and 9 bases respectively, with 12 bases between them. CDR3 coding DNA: TGCGCCAGCAGCCACCCCAAGTCAGTTTCACCCCTCCACTTT. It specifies CASSHPKSVSPLHF.

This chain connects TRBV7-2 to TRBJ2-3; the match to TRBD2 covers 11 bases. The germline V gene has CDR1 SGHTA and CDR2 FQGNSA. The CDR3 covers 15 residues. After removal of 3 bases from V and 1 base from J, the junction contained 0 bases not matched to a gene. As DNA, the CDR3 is TGTGCCAGCAGCTTGGGACTAGCGGGCACAGATACGCAGTATTTT. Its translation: CASSLGLAGTDTQYF.

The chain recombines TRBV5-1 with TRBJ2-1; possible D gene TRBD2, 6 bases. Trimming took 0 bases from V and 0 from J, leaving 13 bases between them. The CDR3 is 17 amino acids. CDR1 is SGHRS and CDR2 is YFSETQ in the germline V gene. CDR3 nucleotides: TGCGCCAGCAGCTTGGAGCCCGGGAGCGGCTCCTACAATGAGCAGTTCTTC. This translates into CASSLEPGSGSYNEQFF.

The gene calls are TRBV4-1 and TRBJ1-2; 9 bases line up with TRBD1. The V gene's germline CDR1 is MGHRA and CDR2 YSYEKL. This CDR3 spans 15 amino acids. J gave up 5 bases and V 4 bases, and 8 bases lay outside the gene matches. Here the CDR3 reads CASSLKWTGDYGYTF. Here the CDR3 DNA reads TGCGCCAGCAGCCTCAAATGGACAGGGGATTATGGCTACACCTTC.

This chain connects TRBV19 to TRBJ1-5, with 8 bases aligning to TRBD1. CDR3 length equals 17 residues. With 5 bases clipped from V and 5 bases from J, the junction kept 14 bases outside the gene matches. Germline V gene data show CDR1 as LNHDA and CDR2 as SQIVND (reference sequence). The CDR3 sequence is CASSRLSGTGNYQPQHF. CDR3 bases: TGTGCCAGTAGTCGACTCTCCGGGACAGGCAATTATCAGCCCCAGCATTTT.

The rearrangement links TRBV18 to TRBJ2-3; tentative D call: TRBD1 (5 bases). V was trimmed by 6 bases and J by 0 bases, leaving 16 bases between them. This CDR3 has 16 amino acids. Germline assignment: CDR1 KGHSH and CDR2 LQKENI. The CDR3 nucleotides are TGTGCCAGCTCTCAAGGGGTGACAGCTAGCACAGATACGCAGTATTTT. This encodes CASSQGVTASTDTQYF.

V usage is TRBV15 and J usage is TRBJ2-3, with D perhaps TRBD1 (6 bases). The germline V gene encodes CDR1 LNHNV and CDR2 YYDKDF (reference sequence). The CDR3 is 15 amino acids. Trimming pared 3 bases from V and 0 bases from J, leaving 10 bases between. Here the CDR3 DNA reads TGTGCCACCAGCAGGAGGGGGTCCAGCACAGATACGCAGTATTTT. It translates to CATSRRGSSTDTQYF.

The CDR3 DNA is TGTGCCTGGAGTGCTCACCGGACAGTACCAAAAGTCAATGAGCAGTTCTTC. Protein: CAWSAHRTVPKVNEQFF. The J gene is TRBJ2-1, the V gene TRBV30; weak D call: TRBD1 (6 bases). The CDR3 is made up of 17 amino acids. From germline, CDR1 is GTSNPN and CDR2 SVGIG (reference sequence). Trimming shortened V by 1 base and J by 6 bases, and 22 bases separated the two germline ends.